The text below deals with one T cell receptor beta chain. The V gene's germline CDR1 is DFQATT and CDR2 SNEGSKA (reference sequence). This CDR3 is built from 11 residues. This sample is drawn from a study of blood T cell repertoires in COVID-19. On the study more broadly: Spain, Italy and the United States supplied samples that represented acute and convalescent COVID-19. T cells, B-cell-depleted T cells, or PBMCs provided the cDNA or gDNA that served as material.

Under the authors' procedure: Reference gene primer amplification gave nucleated cell count estimates. Profiling relied on immunoSEQ multiplex PCR, and the TCRdb table lists in-frame clones only, not all of them. That table is the source of V, J and clone size, and D and trimming were worked out from the DNA. The table lists tens of thousands of clones, more than 85% of them singletons. The rearrangement uses TRBV20-1 and TRBJ1-2; D is possibly TRBD1 (5 bases). The TCR originated in a man in his forties or fifties with acute or convalescent COVID-19. Sequences were obtained from peripheral blood. CDR3 DNA: TGCAGCGCGGGGGAGGGGTATGGCTACACCTTC. Translated, it gives CSAGEGYGYTF.